This T cell receptor (beta chain) comes out of a study of CD8 T cells in ankylosing spondylitis. Trimming shortened V by 3 bases and J by 0 bases, and 6 bases separated the two germline ends. The CDR3 covers 13 residues. CDR1 and CDR2 from the germline V gene are DFQATT and SNEGSKA (reference sequence). Study findings and constraints: Disease-linked clones were CD8+ and relatively rare in peripheral blood. In ankylosing spondylitis blood, a motif of roughly eight highly homologous TCR beta variants appeared characteristic.

Library preparation for TCR beta used quantitative 5'-RACE with molecular barcodes. TCRdb re-called the 5' RACE reads through MiXCR, storing one row per CDR3 protein. The sample contains some 840,000 distinct CDR3 sequences, 12% of which appear only once. Points on this clonotype: Its antigen is unknown.

V and J are TRBV20-1 and TRBJ1-3; D is uncertain. The sample taken for sequencing was blood, either unsorted or a sorted T cell fraction (not recorded which). The clonotype was recovered from a male donor with ankylosing spondylitis. The CDR3 loop reads CSARENSGNTIYF. Written as DNA, the CDR3 is TGCAGTGCTAGGGAAAACTCTGGAAACACCATATATTTT.